This T cell receptor (beta chain) was captured by sequencing in a study of CD8 T cells in ankylosing spondylitis. Study conclusions and caveats: Blood of patients with ankylosing spondylitis appeared to be characterized by a TCR beta motif of several highly homologous variants.

About this clonotype itself: The antigen remains unidentified.

TCRdb independently ran MiXCR on the 5' RACE reads; one entry per CDR3 protein. The sample holds a few hundred thousand distinct CDR3 sequences, about a sixth seen once. The CDR3 spans 13 residues. Germline CDR1 reads SEHNR; CDR2 reads FQNEAQ (reference sequence). Trimming left V 5 bases short and J 3 bases short, with 10 bases between. The origin of this receptor is a male donor with ankylosing spondylitis. This rearrangement joins TRBV7-9 to TRBJ2-5; no reliable D call. Input material: blood, either unsorted or a sorted T cell fraction (not recorded which). For the CDR3, the DNA is TGTGCCAGCAGCAACTTAGTGAAAGAGACCCAGTACTTC. Translated: CASSNLVKETQYF.